This T cell receptor (beta chain) was sequenced for a study of control samples from healthy donors and cancer patients. Germline V gene data show CDR1 as LGHDT and CDR2 as YNNKEL (reference sequence). V dropped 4 bases and J dropped 7; count of bases not matched to a gene: 9. The CDR3 has 15 amino acids. Here immunoSEQ multiplex PCR was the method, and the copy in TCRdb shows in-frame clones only, minus some. The data contain about 120,000 clones, about 94% of them singletons. The specimen sequenced was blood. The TCR sequence derives from a man younger than 45 in good health. The V gene is TRBV3-1 (or the pseudogene TRBV3-2), the J gene TRBJ1-4, with 7 bases lining up with TRBD1. CDR3 sequence reads: CASSPYDRVGEKLFF. In DNA form, the CDR3 reads TGTGCCAGCAGCCCCTACGACAGGGTCGGTGAAAAACTGTTTTTT.